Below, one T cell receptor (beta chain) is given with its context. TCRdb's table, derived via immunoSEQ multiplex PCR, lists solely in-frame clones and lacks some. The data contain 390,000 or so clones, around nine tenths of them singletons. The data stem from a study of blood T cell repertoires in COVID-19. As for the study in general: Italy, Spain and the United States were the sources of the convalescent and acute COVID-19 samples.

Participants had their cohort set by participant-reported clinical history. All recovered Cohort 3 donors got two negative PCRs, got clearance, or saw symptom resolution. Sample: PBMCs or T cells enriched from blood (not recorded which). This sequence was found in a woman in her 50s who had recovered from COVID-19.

The DNA of the CDR3 is TGTGCCAGCAGCTTGAGGGCTTTAGACGAGCAGTACTTC. Its translation: CASSLRALDEQYF. V usage is TRBV7-9 and J usage is TRBJ2-7; D might be TRBD2 (5 bases). The V gene's germline CDR1 is SEHNR and CDR2 FQNEAQ (reference sequence). The CDR3 contains 13 residues. Deletions cut 3 bases from V and 5 bases from J, with 11 bases between.